The 9 T cell receptor beta chains below come from one sample, sequenced in a study of shared clonotypes between healthy human individuals. Generated by immunoSEQ multiplex PCR, the TCRdb table keeps only in-frame clones and is missing some. The table shows about 2.4 million clones, with 93% occurring only once. Sequencing input: naive CD4+ T cells from PBMCs. Subset meaning: CD45RA+ positively selected. Receptor source: a man between 18 and 35 years old in good health. Some clones in this sample may be carry-over from other donors' samples.

The rearrangement uses TRBV11-2 and TRBJ2-5; TRBD2 matches 8 bases. Germline lookup yields CDR1 SGHAT and CDR2 FQNNGV. The trim removed 1 base at V and 6 bases at J, leaving 10 bases unmatched. The CDR3 runs to 16 residues. Written as DNA, the CDR3 is TGTGCCAGCAGCTTAGCGGGAGGGGGGGGACGGAAGACCCAGTACTTC. Protein product: CASSLAGGGGRKTQYF.

This chain uses TRBV5-1 with TRBJ2-3; D not resolved. Germline CDR1 reads SGHRS; CDR2 reads YFSETQ. V gave up 4 bases and J gave up 9 bases, with 18 bases separating them. This CDR3 has 14 residues. The CDR3 DNA follows: TGCGCCAGCAGCCCTGCCACCTTGGGCTCCACGCAGTATTTT. Its translation is CASSPATLGSTQYF.

The CDR3 reads CASSRQGTNQETQYF. The CDR3 nucleotides are TGTGCCAGCAGTCGCCAGGGGACTAACCAAGAGACCCAGTACTTC. The chain employs TRBV2 and TRBJ2-5; D possibly corresponds to TRBD2 (7 bases). Between the trimmed V and J ends, which lost 5 bases and 0 bases, there was a span of 13 bases. CDR3 length: 15 residues. Germline CDR1 is SNHLY and CDR2 is FYNNEI.

The V gene is TRBV5-1, the J gene TRBJ2-7; 7 bases are shared with TRBD1. Trimming removed 4 bases from V and 6 bases from J; junction bases left unmatched: 10. This CDR3 has 14 amino acids. Germline-derived CDR1 and CDR2 are SGHRS and YFSETQ. The CDR3 bases are TGCGCCAGCAGCATCTGGACAGGTAACTCCGAGCAGTACTTC. Translation gives CASSIWTGNSEQYF. The full variable domain, with the rest looked up from reference TRBV5-1 and TRBJ2-7, is KAGVTQTPRYLIKTRGQQVTLSCSPISGHRSVSWYQQTPGQGLQFLFEYFSETQRNKGNFPGRFSGRQFSNSRSEMNVSTLELGDSALYLCASSIWTGNSEQYFGPGTRLTVT.

This clone was observed a single time. Other DNA sequences in the sample encode the same CDR3. The V and J genes are TRBV28 and TRBJ1-1; a weak D match, TRBD1 (6 bases). This CDR3 is built from 15 residues. Germline V gene data show CDR1 as MDHEN and CDR2 as SYDVKM. Trimming shortened V by 2 bases and J by 4 bases, and 14 bases separated the two germline ends. The CDR3 DNA reads TGTGCCAGCAGTTTAGGAGGGGGGGCTGGCACTGAAGCTTTCTTT. This sequence encodes CASSLGGGAGTEAFF.

V is TRBV19 and J is TRBJ2-7; 7 bases match TRBD1. Germline CDR1 reads LNHDA; CDR2 reads SQIVND (reference sequence). There are 15 residues in the CDR3. V lost 4 bases to trimming and J lost 2 bases; unmatched junction nucleotides: 8. CDR3: CASSTGQDRTYEQYF. CDR3 in DNA: TGTGCCAGTAGTACCGGACAGGATAGAACCTACGAGCAGTACTTC.

The chain employs TRBV27 and TRBJ2-5; D may be TRBD1 or TRBD2 (6 bases each). Germline V gene sequence: CDR1 MNHEY, CDR2 SMNVEV (reference sequence). The CDR3 runs to 17 residues. V dropped 0 bases and J dropped 5 bases, with 19 bases sitting between them. The CDR3 spells CASSLSPSPGAQETQYF. Written as DNA, the CDR3 is TGTGCCAGCAGTTTATCTCCAAGTCCGGGGGCGCAGGAGACCCAGTACTTC.

The genes are TRBV12-2 and TRBJ2-5; TRBD2 is the table's D call and was not checked against the DNA. TRBV12-2 is listed as a pseudogene. This CDR3 contains 16 residues. The CDR3 nucleotides are TGTGCAAGTCGCTTAGCGCGTCTGGTAGGAGAGGAGACCCAGTACTTC. It specifies CASRLARLVGEETQYF.

The chain links TRBV11-2 to TRBJ2-3; no reliable D call. This CDR3 comprises 16 residues. Germline assignment: CDR1 SGHAT and CDR2 FQNNGV. The ends were cut back, 4 bases at V and 0 bases at J, with 14 bases in the middle. CDR3 sequence: CASSYDRPASTDTQYF. The DNA for the CDR3 is TGTGCCAGCAGCTATGACCGACCTGCTAGCACAGATACGCAGTATTTT.